The 18 T cell receptor beta chains presented below share a single source sample, sequenced in a study of blood T cell repertoires in COVID-19. Sequenced by immunoSEQ multiplex PCR; TCRdb stores in-frame clones only, minus some. Among approximately 310,000 clones listed, around 90% were seen once. The source material was peripheral blood. These receptors were obtained from a man over 45 with active or convalescent COVID-19.

The genes are TRBV4-3 and TRBJ2-5, with 8 bases identical to TRBD2. This CDR3 has 16 amino acids. V trimming: 1 base; J trimming: 0 bases; junction bases outside the gene matches: 4. CDR1 and CDR2 (germline): LGHNA, YSLEER. The DNA for the CDR3 is TGCGCCAGCAGCCAAGGGCCAGCGGGGGACCAAGAGACCCAGTACTTC. Encoded protein: CASSQGPAGDQETQYF.

This CDR3 is CASSPGLAGTGELFF. The CDR3 DNA is TGTGCCAGCAGCCCCGGACTAGCGGGGACCGGGGAGCTGTTTTTT. The chain employs TRBV7-3 and TRBJ2-2; TRBD2 matches 12 bases. The V gene end was trimmed by 5 bases and the J gene end by 5 bases; junction bases not matched to a gene: 3. CDR1 and CDR2 (germline): SGHTA, FQGTGA. The CDR3 has 15 amino acids.

The chain combines TRBV3-1 (or the pseudogene TRBV3-2) with TRBJ1-6; the D gene is possibly TRBD1 (5 bases). CDR1 is LGHDT and CDR2 is YNNKEL in the germline V gene (reference sequence). CDR3 length: 15 residues. V was shortened by 0 bases and J by 8 bases, with 11 bases between the two germline ends. CDR3 bases: TGTGCCAGCAGCCAAGAGGCCAGGGAAGATTCACCCCTCCACTTT. Translation: CASSQEAREDSPLHF.

The chain uses TRBV19 and TRBJ1-2; D is possibly TRBD1 (5 bases). Trimming removed 5 bases from V and 8 bases from J, with 18 bases in between. The CDR3 sequence is 14 residues long. Germline CDR1 LNHDA, CDR2 SQIVND (reference sequence). The CDR3 protein is CASSRDRPTGGYTF. The CDR3 DNA reads as TGTGCCAGTAGTCGTGACAGACCCACCGGGGGCTACACCTTC.

This clone was counted between two and nine times. The rearrangement uses TRBV28 and TRBJ1-5; 8 positions agree with TRBD1. The CDR3 has 13 residues. V was pared by 6 bases and J by 5 bases, with 3 bases of the junction left unmatched. Germline values: CDR1 MDHEN, CDR2 SYDVKM. The CDR3: CASRGDRYQPQHF. The CDR3 DNA follows: TGTGCCAGCAGGGGGGACAGGTATCAGCCCCAGCATTTT.

This chain links TRBV19 with TRBJ2-7; 10 bases match TRBD2. The CDR3 is 14 residues long. Germline V gene sequence: CDR1 LNHDA, CDR2 SQIVND (reference sequence). The J segment lost 6 bases and the V segment lost 3 bases, leaving 5 bases of the junction unmatched. CDR3 coding DNA: TGTGCCAGTAGTATGGGGACTAGCGTTGGCGAGCAGTACTTC. This translates into CASSMGTSVGEQYF.

The chain employs TRBV29-1 and TRBJ2-3, with TRBD2 identical over 11 bases. The CDR3 totals 16 residues. Germline V gene sequence: CDR1 SQVTM, CDR2 ANQGSEA. Germline trimming cut 6 bases from V and 0 bases from J; bases unmatched to any gene: 8. The CDR3 DNA is TGCAGCGTGGTAACTAGCGGGGGCCTTAGCACAGATACGCAGTATTTT. Translated: CSVVTSGGLSTDTQYF.

The chain uses TRBV28 and TRBJ1-1, with 8 positions matching TRBD1. The CDR3 covers 14 residues. J was trimmed by 11 bases and V by 0 bases; bases with no gene match: 8. Germline V gene data show CDR1 as MDHEN and CDR2 as SYDVKM. As DNA, the CDR3 is TGTGCCAGCAGTTTATGGGGCCGTCGGACAGGGGCTTTCTTT. Translated: CASSLWGRRTGAFF. Supplemented by reference TRBV28 and TRBJ1-1, the full variable domain reads DVKVTQSSRYLVKRTGEKVFLECVQDMDHENMFWYRQDPGLGLRLIYFSYDVKMKEKGDIPEGYSVSREKKERFSLILESASTNQTSMYLCASSLWGRRTGAFFGQGTRLTVV.

For the CDR3, the DNA is TGTGCCAGTAGTATCCAGGACAACACAGGAGCCCAGCCCCAGCATTTT. It translates to CASSIQDNTGAQPQHF. V gene TRBV19 combines with J gene TRBJ1-5; D is perhaps TRBD1 (5 bases). The germline gives CDR1 LNHDA, CDR2 SQIVND (reference sequence). The CDR3 covers 16 residues. The V gene lost 3 bases and the J gene lost 7 bases, with 19 bases spanning the gap.

The chain carries TRBV15 and TRBJ2-3; no firm D call. The V gene's germline CDR1 is LNHNV and CDR2 YYDKDF (reference sequence). This CDR3 contains 15 residues. Trimming shortened V by 1 base and J by 1 base, and 9 bases separated the two germline ends. The CDR3 region is CATSRVRQRTDTQYF. In DNA, the CDR3 is TGTGCCACCAGCAGAGTGCGACAACGCACAGATACGCAGTATTTT.

V is TRBV10-1 and J is TRBJ1-5; 10 bases fit TRBD1. V lost 2 bases and J lost 7; bases outside the gene matches: 2. CDR3 size: 14 residues. The germline CDR1 and CDR2 sequences are WNHNN and SYGVQD (reference sequence). In DNA, the CDR3 is TGCGCCAGCAGTGAGGGGACAGGGGTGCAGCCCCAGCATTTT. This translates into CASSEGTGVQPQHF.

This chain uses TRBV13 with TRBJ2-2; 8 positions agree with TRBD1. V was pared by 3 bases and J by 0 bases, with 9 bases of the junction left unmatched. Germline V lookup: CDR1 PRHDT, CDR2 FYEKMQ (reference sequence). The CDR3 length is 18 residues. DNA of the CDR3: TGTGCCAGCAGCTTCAGACAGGGGACGATTTCGAACACCGGGGAGCTGTTTTTT. The encoded protein is CASSFRQGTISNTGELFF.

This clone appeared a single time. The chain carries TRBV18 and TRBJ1-3; D is possibly TRBD1 (5 bases). Germline loops: CDR1 KGHSH, CDR2 LQKENI. The CDR3 loop spans 15 amino acids. V dropped 2 bases and J dropped 2 bases, with 10 bases sitting between them. The CDR3 protein is CASSPGGRPGNTIYF. CDR3 sequence (DNA): TGTGCCAGCTCACCAGGGGGGAGACCTGGAAACACCATATATTTT.

The J gene is TRBJ2-4, the V gene TRBV5-6; D might be TRBD2 (6 bases). V was shortened by 0 bases and J by 8 bases, with 6 bases between the two germline ends. CDR3 size: 12 residues. The germline V gene encodes CDR1 SGHDT and CDR2 YYEEEE. The CDR3 is CASSLGRDIQYF. CDR3 bases: TGTGCCAGCAGCTTGGGGAGGGACATTCAGTACTTC.

This chain uses TRBV29-1 with TRBJ2-7; maybe TRBD2 (5 bases). The CDR3 is made up of 15 amino acids. Between the trimmed V and J ends, which lost 0 bases and 1 base, there was a span of 13 bases. CDR1 and CDR2 (germline): SQVTM, ANQGSEA. The DNA of the CDR3 is TGCAGCGTTGAAGAGACGTCCGGGATATCCTACGAGCAGTACTTC. Encoded protein: CSVEETSGISYEQYF.

The chain is built from TRBV5-1 and TRBJ1-1, with TRBD1 matching over 7 bases. Looked up from germline, CDR1 is SGHRS and CDR2 is YFSETQ. This CDR3 region has 17 residues. V gave up 4 bases and J gave up 0 bases; unmatched junction bases: 12. CDR3 sequence: CASSHSGTAKMNTEAFF. In DNA form, the CDR3 reads TGCGCCAGCAGCCACTCAGGGACAGCGAAGATGAACACTGAAGCTTTCTTT.

This clone came up once. The chain joins TRBV5-1 to TRBJ2-3; 9 positions match TRBD1. V shed 3 bases, J shed 4 bases, and the junction held 3 bases outside the gene matches. Germline assignment: CDR1 SGHRS and CDR2 YFSETQ. The CDR3 has 14 amino acids. CDR3 loop: CASSSGQGPDTQYF. The CDR3 DNA follows: TGCGCCAGCAGCTCGGGACAGGGCCCAGATACGCAGTATTTT.

The J gene is TRBJ2-3, the V gene TRBV28; a possible D gene is TRBD1 (6 bases). Trimming removed 4 bases from V and 1 base from J, with 27 bases in between. Per the germline V gene, CDR1 is MDHEN and CDR2 is SYDVKM. The CDR3 is made up of 20 amino acids. The CDR3, as DNA: TGTGCCAGCAGTTCCCGCTCCGGGACAATACCCTCAGGGGGCACAGATACGCAGTATTTT. Its translation is CASSSRSGTIPSGGTDTQYF.